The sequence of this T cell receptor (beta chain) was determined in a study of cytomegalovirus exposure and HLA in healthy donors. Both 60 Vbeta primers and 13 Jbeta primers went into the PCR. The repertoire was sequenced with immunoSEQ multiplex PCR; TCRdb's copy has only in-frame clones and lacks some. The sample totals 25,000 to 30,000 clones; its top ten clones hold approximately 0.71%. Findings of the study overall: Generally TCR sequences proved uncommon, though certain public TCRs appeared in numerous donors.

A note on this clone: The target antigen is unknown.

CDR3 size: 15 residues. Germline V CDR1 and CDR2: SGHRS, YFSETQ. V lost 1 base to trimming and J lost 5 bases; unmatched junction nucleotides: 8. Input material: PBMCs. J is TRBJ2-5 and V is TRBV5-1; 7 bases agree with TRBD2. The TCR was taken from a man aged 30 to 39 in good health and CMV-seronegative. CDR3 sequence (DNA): TGCGCCAGCAGCTTGATCCCCGGGGGAGGGGAGACCCAGTACTTC. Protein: CASSLIPGGGETQYF.